What follows is one T cell receptor beta chain and its context. PCR amplification relied on 60 Vbeta primers (plus 13 Jbeta primers). Produced via immunoSEQ multiplex PCR; TCRdb's table is partial and in-frame only. The sample holds 250,000 to 350,000 clones, 80% to 90% seen once. This specimen belongs to a study of cytomegalovirus exposure and HLA in healthy donors. The CDR3 has 16 residues. Germline trimming cut 5 bases from V and 2 bases from J; bases unmatched to any gene: 11. CDR1 and CDR2 from the germline V gene are SEHNR and FQNEAQ (reference sequence). Sequencing was done on a sample of PBMCs. V is TRBV7-9 and J is TRBJ1-1, with 7 nucleotides matching TRBD1. The receptor was isolated from a woman between 18 and 29 years old in good health and CMV-seronegative. In DNA, the CDR3 is TGTGCCAGCAGCAGATACAGGGGTAGAGAAAACACTGAAGCTTTCTTT. It yields the protein CASSRYRGRENTEAFF.